The 25 T cell receptor beta chains below come from one sample, sequenced in a study of cytomegalovirus exposure and HLA in healthy donors. Both 60 Vbeta primers and 13 Jbeta primers went into the PCR. Sequenced by immunoSEQ multiplex PCR; TCRdb stores in-frame clones only, minus some. The data contain around 130,000 clones, around 76% of them singletons. Sequenced sample: PBMCs. The receptors stem from a woman aged 45-60 years in good health and CMV-seronegative.

The chain employs TRBV5-1 and TRBJ1-2; weak D call: TRBD1 (6 bases). The CDR3 spans 14 residues. V lost 5 bases and J 2 bases, leaving 13 bases between the germline ends. Germline V gene data show CDR1 as SGHRS and CDR2 as YFSETQ. For the CDR3, the DNA is TGCGCCAGCAGTCCCGGGACATTGAACTATGGCTACACCTTC. Amino acids: CASSPGTLNYGYTF. The full variable domain, its missing parts supplied by reference TRBV5-1 and TRBJ1-2, is KAGVTQTPRYLIKTRGQQVTLSCSPISGHRSVSWYQQTPGQGLQFLFEYFSETQRNKGNFPGRFSGRQFSNSRSEMNVSTLELGDSALYLCASSPGTLNYGYTFGSGTRLTVV.

V and J are TRBV18 and TRBJ2-7; the D gene is possibly TRBD2 (6 bases). Trimming removed 2 bases at V and 3 bases at J, with 11 bases between. CDR1 and CDR2 from the germline V gene are KGHSH and LQKENI. The CDR3 consists of 14 residues. CDR3 sequence reads: CASSPYGSVYEQYF. The CDR3 nucleotides read TGTGCCAGCTCACCATACGGGAGTGTCTACGAGCAGTACTTC. Using reference TRBV18 and TRBJ2-7 for the parts outside the CDR3, the full variable domain is NAGVMQNPRHLVRRRGQEARLRCSPMKGHSHVYWYRQLPEEGLKFMVYLQKENIIDESGMPKERFSAEFPKEGPSILRIQQVVRGDSAAYFCASSPYGSVYEQYFGPGTRLTVT.

This rearrangement joins TRBV2 to TRBJ2-7; D might be TRBD1 (5 bases). With 4 bases removed from V and 7 bases from J, the gap between germline ends came to 14 bases. CDR1 is SNHLY and CDR2 is FYNNEI in the germline V gene. The CDR3 has 13 residues. Here the CDR3 DNA reads TGTGCCAGCAGTGGGGGCCTAGGGTGGGAGCAGTACTTC. Translation gives CASSGGLGWEQYF.

V usage is TRBV6-5 and J usage is TRBJ2-5; D possibly corresponds to TRBD2 (5 bases). This CDR3 is 14 amino acids long. Germline V lookup: CDR1 MNHEY, CDR2 SVGAGI. Trimming removed 8 bases from V and 0 bases from J, with 13 bases in between. CDR3 amino acids: CASRGWQDQETQYF. The CDR3 bases are TGTGCCAGCCGGGGATGGCAGGACCAAGAGACCCAGTACTTC.

The chain uses TRBV5-6 and TRBJ2-7; TRBD2 aligns across 7 bases. The V gene end was trimmed by 5 bases and the J gene end by 4 bases; junction bases not matched to a gene: 12. There are 15 residues in the CDR3. The V gene's germline CDR1 is SGHDT and CDR2 YYEEEE. The CDR3 bases are TGTGCCAGCAGTCAGACCCCGGGGGGTTTATACGAGCAGTACGTC. This translates into CASSQTPGGLYEQYV.

The chain combines TRBV5-1 with TRBJ2-2, with D perhaps TRBD2 (5 bases). This CDR3 spans 15 amino acids. Germline V lookup: CDR1 SGHRS, CDR2 YFSETQ. The V and J ends lost 4 bases and 5 bases respectively, with 15 bases between them. The CDR3 coding sequence is TGCGCCAGCAGCCCGGAGGTCAGTTTAACCGGGGAGCTGTTTTTT. Its protein is CASSPEVSLTGELFF.

V is TRBV30 and J is TRBJ2-1; TRBD2 matches at 12 bases. CDR1 is GTSNPN and CDR2 is SVGIG in the germline V gene (reference sequence). CDR3 size: 17 residues. Unmatched junction bases numbered 11, after V lost 7 bases and J lost 1 base. CDR3 amino acids: CAYSAGTSGLSYNEQFF. Written as DNA, the CDR3 is TGTGCCTACTCGGCTGGGACTAGCGGGCTTTCCTACAATGAGCAGTTCTTC.

This rearrangement joins TRBV7-9 to TRBJ1-1; D ambiguous. The CDR3 contains 14 residues. Per the germline V gene, CDR1 is SEHNR and CDR2 is FQNEAQ (reference sequence). Trimming stripped 5 bases from V and 6 bases from J, with 16 bases between. CDR3: CASSTQPNEAEAFF. In DNA, the CDR3 is TGTGCCAGCAGCACTCAACCCAACGAGGCTGAAGCTTTCTTT.

The chain carries TRBV7-2 and TRBJ2-7; 12 bases are a match to TRBD1. V shed 3 bases and J 7 bases; nucleotides not matched to a gene: 7. The CDR3 covers 15 residues. CDR1 SGHTA and CDR2 FQGNSA come from the germline V gene. The CDR3 DNA sequence: TGTGCCAGCAGCTTGGGACAGGGGGCGCGACGGGAGCAGTACTTC. Translated: CASSLGQGARREQYF. Full variable domain (missing parts from reference TRBV7-2 and TRBJ2-7): GAGVSQSPSNKVTEKGKDVELRCDPISGHTALYWYRQSLGQGLEFLIYFQGNSAPDKSGLPSDRFSAERTGGSVSTLTIQRTQQEDSAVYLCASSLGQGARREQYFGPGTRLTVT.

This chain links TRBV14 with TRBJ2-2; 11 bases are shared with TRBD2. V was pared by 4 bases and J by 4 bases, with 8 bases of the junction left unmatched. This CDR3 contains 17 residues. Germline lookup yields CDR1 SGHDN and CDR2 FVKESK. The CDR3: CASSPTSGGMGTGELFF. CDR3 coding DNA: TGTGCCAGCAGCCCCACTAGCGGGGGTATGGGCACCGGGGAGCTGTTTTTT.

The rearrangement links TRBV5-5 to TRBJ1-1, with D tentatively TRBD1 (5 bases). This CDR3 contains 13 residues. The V end lost 2 bases, the J end lost 11 bases, and 16 bases lay between the germline ends. Looked up from germline, CDR1 is SGHKS and CDR2 is YYEKEE (reference sequence). CDR3 sequence (DNA): TGTGCCAGCAGCTTTGCCCCGCAGGGTGAGGCTTTCTTT. Translated: CASSFAPQGEAFF.

This clone was seen a few times. The chain uses TRBV5-4 and TRBJ2-5, with D possibly being TRBD1 (6 bases). The CDR3 consists of 15 residues. The V gene's germline CDR1 is SGHNT and CDR2 YYREEE (reference sequence). V lost 0 bases and J lost 7, with 16 bases in between. This CDR3 is CASSLAAGAGGTQYF. The CDR3 DNA sequence: TGTGCCAGCAGCTTGGCGGCAGGGGCGGGCGGGACCCAGTACTTC.

The chain is built from TRBV29-1 and TRBJ2-5; 8 bases fit TRBD1. The end of the DNA fits TRBJ2-7 better, so the J call may be wrong. The CDR3 length is 15 residues. Germline CDR1 and CDR2: SQVTM and ANQGSEA. This chain's CDR3 is CSVVRQGTPSTEQYF. CDR3 in DNA: TGCAGCGTTGTAAGACAGGGGACTCCCTCCACCGAGCAGTACTTC.

This clone was seen a few times. V usage is TRBV27 and J usage is TRBJ1-4, with D uncertain. This CDR3 region has 11 residues. With 10 bases removed from V and 13 bases from J, the gap between germline ends came to 16 bases. CDR1 is MNHEY and CDR2 is SMNVEV in the germline V gene (reference sequence). Here the CDR3 reads CATGVWPTLFF. The CDR3 DNA follows: TGTGCCACCGGGGTATGGCCTACACTGTTTTTT.

V is TRBV10-3 and J is TRBJ2-1; 7 bases are shared with TRBD2. The germline gives CDR1 ENHRY, CDR2 SYGVKD. There are 18 residues in the CDR3. Trimming took 2 bases from V and 8 from J; bases not matched to a gene: 18. The CDR3, as DNA: TGTGCCATCAGTGAGGGGGAACTAGCGACTCCCGAGCGATATGAGCAGTTCTTC. Amino acids: CAISEGELATPERYEQFF.

This clone was detected only once. The chain has TRBV30 and TRBJ1-1; D perhaps matches TRBD1 (6 bases). This CDR3 comprises 16 residues. Germline CDR1 and CDR2: GTSNPN and SVGIG (reference sequence). V was clipped by 0 bases and J by 2 bases, with 16 bases between them. The CDR3 region is CAWSVVAGAQNTEAFF. The CDR3 DNA is TGTGCCTGGAGTGTAGTTGCAGGGGCGCAAAACACTGAAGCTTTCTTT.

V is TRBV30 and J is TRBJ2-1, with TRBD2 as a possible D gene (6 bases). Trimming took off 5 bases at V and 0 bases at J, with 17 bases between the two ends. The germline V gene encodes CDR1 GTSNPN and CDR2 SVGIG (reference sequence). The CDR3 has 16 amino acids. CDR3 DNA sequence: TGTGCCTGGCAAGATGACGCGGGAAGCTCCTACAATGAGCAGTTCTTC. It codes for CAWQDDAGSSYNEQFF.

The V gene is TRBV7-3, the J gene TRBJ2-3; a possible D gene is TRBD2 (5 bases). Deletions cut 0 bases from V and 4 bases from J, with 11 bases between. This CDR3 has 15 residues. CDR1 is SGHTA and CDR2 is FQGTGA in the germline V gene. In nucleotides, the CDR3 is TGTGCCAGCAGCTTAACGTTCCTAGCAGCAGATACGCAGTATTTT. As protein: CASSLTFLAADTQYF.

The chain uses TRBV7-3 and TRBJ2-7; 11 positions match TRBD2. CDR1 and CDR2 (germline): SGHTA, FQGTGA. The CDR3 has 15 amino acids. V lost 5 bases, J lost 2 bases, and 5 bases stayed unmatched. CDR3 residues: CASSPGLAVPYEQYF. DNA of the CDR3: TGTGCCAGCAGCCCGGGACTAGCGGTCCCCTACGAGCAGTACTTC.

The J gene is TRBJ1-3, the V gene TRBV5-1; D is uncertain. Looked up from germline, CDR1 is SGHRS and CDR2 is YFSETQ. CDR3 size: 15 residues. Trimming removed 0 bases at V and 0 bases at J, with 7 bases between. Here the CDR3 DNA reads TGCGCCAGCAGCTTGGACGCGGTCTCTGGAAACACCATATATTTT. This gives the protein CASSLDAVSGNTIYF. Based on the CDR3 plus reference TRBV5-1 and TRBJ1-3, the full variable domain is KAGVTQTPRYLIKTRGQQVTLSCSPISGHRSVSWYQQTPGQGLQFLFEYFSETQRNKGNFPGRFSGRQFSNSRSEMNVSTLELGDSALYLCASSLDAVSGNTIYFGEGSWLTVV.

V gene TRBV19 combines with J gene TRBJ1-4, with 7 positions matching TRBD1. The CDR3 is 16 residues long. V trimming: 5 bases; J trimming: 3 bases; junction bases outside the gene matches: 9. Germline V gene sequence: CDR1 LNHDA, CDR2 SQIVND (reference sequence). This chain's CDR3 is CASSFTTGSANEKLFF. For the CDR3, the DNA is TGTGCCAGTAGTTTCACGACAGGGTCGGCTAATGAAAAACTGTTTTTT. Using reference TRBV19 and TRBJ1-4 for the parts outside the CDR3, the full variable domain is DGGITQSPKYLFRKEGQNVTLSCEQNLNHDAMYWYRQDPGQGLRLIYYSQIVNDFQKGDIAEGYSVSREKKESFPLTVTSAQKNPTAFYLCASSFTTGSANEKLFFGSGTQLSVL.

This clone was picked up many times. Other DNA sequences within the sample encode an identical CDR3. V usage is TRBV4-2 and J usage is TRBJ2-7; TRBD2 matches at 9 bases. The CDR3 totals 15 residues. Germline V CDR1 and CDR2: LGHNA, YNFKEQ. V was clipped by 3 bases and J by 0 bases; unmatched bases: 3. CDR3 sequence (DNA): TGTGCCAGCAGCCAGACTAGCGGTAGCTCCTACGAGCAGTACTTC. It encodes CASSQTSGSSYEQYF.

This rearrangement joins TRBV5-1 to TRBJ2-5; D is unclear. The DNA matches TRBJ2-7 better at its end, which makes the J call doubtful. This CDR3 is built from 12 residues. CDR1 is SGHRS, CDR2 YFSETQ, per germline. The CDR3 sequence is CASSLTSYEQYF. For the CDR3, the DNA is TGCGCCAGCAGCTTAACGTCCTACGAGCAGTACTTC.

This rearrangement joins TRBV6-5 to TRBJ1-2; 8 bases fit TRBD1. V was clipped by 0 bases and J by 6 bases; unmatched bases: 3. Germline lookup yields CDR1 MNHEY and CDR2 SVGAGI. This CDR3 is 14 amino acids long. CDR3 in amino acids: CASSYSDRVDGYTF. CDR3 in DNA: TGTGCCAGCAGTTACTCGGACAGGGTCGATGGCTACACCTTC.

J is TRBJ2-7 and V is TRBV7-9; D uncertain. The CDR3 is 14 amino acids. CDR1 is SEHNR, CDR2 FQNEAQ, per germline (reference sequence). Trimming pared 4 bases from V and 2 bases from J, leaving 12 bases between. CDR3 DNA sequence: TGTGCCAGCAGCTCAGAAATGCCGACCTACGAGCAGTACTTC. It encodes CASSSEMPTYEQYF.